The TCR beta chain described here comes from a study of response to subunit inactivated influenza vaccine. Study-level findings and limits: The authors suggested that few new T cells are recruited per seasonal influenza vaccination.

This CDR3 comprises 15 residues. V shed 6 bases and J shed 2 bases, with 15 bases lying between them. Germline V gene lookup returns CDR1 MNHEY and CDR2 SVGEGT. From the RT-PCR reads, TCRdb called clonotypes with MiXCR, one entry per CDR3 protein. The data contain approximately 500,000 distinct CDR3 sequences, approximately 12% of them seen just once; the ten biggest clones take up around 13%. Turning to this clonotype: The antigen remains undetermined.

The TCR originated in a man in his forties or fifties who received an inactivated influenza vaccine. The sequences come from PBMCs from blood, collected roughly 45 days after vaccination. This chain connects TRBV6-2 or TRBV6-3 to TRBJ2-3; D is perhaps TRBD2 (7 bases). DNA for the CDR3: TGTGCCAGCAGCTCTGTGCGGGGGCTCACAGATACGCAGTATTTT. Residues: CASSSVRGLTDTQYF.